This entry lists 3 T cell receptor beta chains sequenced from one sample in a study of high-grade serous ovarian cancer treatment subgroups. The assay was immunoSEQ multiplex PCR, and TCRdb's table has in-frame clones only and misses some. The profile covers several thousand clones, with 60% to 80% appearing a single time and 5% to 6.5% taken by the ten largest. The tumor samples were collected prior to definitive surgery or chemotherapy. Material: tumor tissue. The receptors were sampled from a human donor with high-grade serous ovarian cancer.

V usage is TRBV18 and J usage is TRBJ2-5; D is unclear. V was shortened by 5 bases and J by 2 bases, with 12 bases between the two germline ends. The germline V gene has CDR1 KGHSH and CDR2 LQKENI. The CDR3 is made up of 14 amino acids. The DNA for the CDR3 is TGTGCCAGCTCATCGGCAGGTGATCAAGAGACCCAGTACTTC. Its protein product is CASSSAGDQETQYF. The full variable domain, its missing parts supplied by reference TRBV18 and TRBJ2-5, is NAGVMQNPRHLVRRRGQEARLRCSPMKGHSHVYWYRQLPEEGLKFMVYLQKENIIDESGMPKERFSAEFPKEGPSILRIQQVVRGDSAAYFCASSSAGDQETQYFGPGTRLLVL.

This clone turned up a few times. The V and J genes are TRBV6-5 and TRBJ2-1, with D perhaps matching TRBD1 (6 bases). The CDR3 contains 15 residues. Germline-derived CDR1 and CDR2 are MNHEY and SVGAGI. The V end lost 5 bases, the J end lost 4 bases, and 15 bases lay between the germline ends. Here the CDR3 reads CASSRTGNGYNEQFF. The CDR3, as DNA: TGTGCCAGCAGTCGTACAGGGAATGGGTACAATGAGCAGTTCTTC.

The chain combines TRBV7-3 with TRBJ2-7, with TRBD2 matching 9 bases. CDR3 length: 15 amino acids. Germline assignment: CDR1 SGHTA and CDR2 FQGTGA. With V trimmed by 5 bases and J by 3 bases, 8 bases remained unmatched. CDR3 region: CASSLGTSSFYEQYF. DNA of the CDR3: TGTGCCAGCAGCCTTGGGACTAGCTCCTTCTACGAGCAGTACTTC.